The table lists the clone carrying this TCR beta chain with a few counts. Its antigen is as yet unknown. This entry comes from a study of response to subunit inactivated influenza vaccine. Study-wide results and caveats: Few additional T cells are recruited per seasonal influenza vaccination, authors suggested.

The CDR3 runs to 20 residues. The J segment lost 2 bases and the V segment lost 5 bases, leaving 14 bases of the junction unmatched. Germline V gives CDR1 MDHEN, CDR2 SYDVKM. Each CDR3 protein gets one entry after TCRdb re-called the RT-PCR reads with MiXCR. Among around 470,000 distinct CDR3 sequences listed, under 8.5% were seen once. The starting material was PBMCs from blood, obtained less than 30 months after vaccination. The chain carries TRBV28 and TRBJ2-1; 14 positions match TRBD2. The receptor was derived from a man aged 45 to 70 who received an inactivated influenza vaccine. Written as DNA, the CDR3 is TGTGCCAGCAGTCCCTCTAAGACTAGCGGGAGGGCCCTAGCCTACAATGAGCAGTTCTTC. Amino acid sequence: CASSPSKTSGRALAYNEQFF.